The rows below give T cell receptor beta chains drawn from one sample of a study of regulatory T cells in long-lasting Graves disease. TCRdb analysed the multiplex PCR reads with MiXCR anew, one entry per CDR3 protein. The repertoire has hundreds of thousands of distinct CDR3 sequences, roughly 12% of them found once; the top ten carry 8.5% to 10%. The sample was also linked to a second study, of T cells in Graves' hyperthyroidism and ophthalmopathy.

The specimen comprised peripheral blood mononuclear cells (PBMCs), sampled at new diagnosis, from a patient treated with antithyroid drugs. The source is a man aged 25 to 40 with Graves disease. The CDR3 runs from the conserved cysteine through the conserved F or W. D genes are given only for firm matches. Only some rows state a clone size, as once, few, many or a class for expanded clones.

TGTGCCAGCAGCGCGCTCGTGGGACTAGCGGAAGGCACAGATACGCAGTATTTT	CASSALVGLAEGTDTQYF	TRBD2	TRBJ2-3	many	TRBV11-2
TGTGCCTGGAGTGTAATGGTGGAGGGACTAGCGGGGTACTACGAGCAGTACTTC	CAWSVMVEGLAGYYEQYF	TRBD2	TRBJ2-7	many	TRBV30
TGTGCCAGCAGTAGGTTCCCCCAAGAGACCCAGTACTTC	CASSRFPQETQYF	NA	TRBJ2-5	many	TRBV6-1
TGTGCCAGCAGTTACCAGGGGGGGAAGGTTGGTGAGGAGTTCTTC	CASSYQGGKVGEEFF	NA	TRBJ2-1	NA	TRBV6-5
TGTGCCAGCAGGGCACCACAGGGGGCGATTGGCTACACCTTC	CASRAPQGAIGYTF	TRBD1	TRBJ1-2	many	TRBV2
TGTGCCAGCTCACCACCGGTAGGCGCCCAGGGGACCGGGGAGCTGTTTTTT	CASSPPVGAQGTGELFF	NA	TRBJ2-2	NA	TRBV18
TGCGCCAGCAGTGAGTCGTTTTGGACAGGGGGCCAAGAGACCCAGTACTTC	CASSESFWTGGQETQYF	TRBD1	TRBJ2-5	many	TRBV10-2
TGCAGTGCCGCTGGGGGGGAAGAGACCCAGTACTTC	CSAAGGEETQYF	TRBD2	TRBJ2-5	many	TRBV20-1
TGTGCCAGCAGCCTCTTCGCGGGACAGCCTCCGTTCTTC	CASSLFAGQPPFF	NA	TRBJ2-1	few	TRBV3-1
TGCAGTGCTAGAGCGGGGACTAGCGGGAGTAAGTACGAGCAGTACTTC	CSARAGTSGSKYEQYF	TRBD2	TRBJ2-7	many	TRBV20-1
TGTGCCATCTCAGGGGGGAATCAGCCCCAGCATTTT	CAISGGNQPQHF	TRBD1	TRBJ1-5	many	TRBV28
TGTGCCAGCAGCCAAGTTACCCCAGCGGAGGCGGGAGGGCCCCTCTACGAGCAGTACTTC	CASSQVTPAEAGGPLYEQYF	TRBD2	TRBJ2-7	many	TRBV3-1
TGTGCCAGCAGTTTATCTAGTTTCTACGAGCAGTACTTC	CASSLSSFYEQYF	NA	TRBJ2-7	many	TRBV12-3/TRBV12-4
TGTGCCAGTAGTATCGCTGACAGCACAGATACGCAGTATTTT	CASSIADSTDTQYF	NA	TRBJ2-3	NA	TRBV19
TGTGCCAGCAGCTTGTTGCAGAGCACAGATACGCAGTATTTT	CASSLLQSTDTQYF	NA	TRBJ2-3	many	TRBV5-5
TGTGCCAGCAGCGCCCCCGGGGACGGTGAAAAACTGTTTTTT	CASSAPGDGEKLFF	NA	TRBJ1-4	many	TRBV7-9
TGTGCCAGCAGCGCCCAAGATACGCAGTATTTT	CASSAQDTQYF	NA	TRBJ2-3	few	TRBV12-3/TRBV12-4
TGTGCCAGCAGTGGCCGGGGAGGAACAGATACGCAGTATTTT	CASSGRGGTDTQYF	NA	TRBJ2-3	NA	TRBV6-1
TGTGCCAGCAGTCGGGACTTTGCCCTAGAGACCCAGTACTTC	CASSRDFALETQYF	NA	TRBJ2-5	few	TRBV27
TGCAGTGCTAGGGGACTAGCGGGAACCAGCACAGATACGCAGTATTTT	CSARGLAGTSTDTQYF	TRBD2	TRBJ2-3	many	TRBV20-1
TGCAGCGTTGGGCGGGCGCCCGTCGGATCCGGGGAGCTGTTTTTT	CSVGRAPVGSGELFF	NA	TRBJ2-2	NA	TRBV29-1
TGTGCCAGCAGTGAAGGTCGGCTAGCCCTGGGGAATGAGCAGTTCTTC	CASSEGRLALGNEQFF	NA	TRBJ2-1	few	TRBV6-1
TGCAGTGCTAGGGTGGACAGGGAGGATGGCTACACCTTC	CSARVDREDGYTF	TRBD1	TRBJ1-2	many	TRBV20-1
TGTGCCAGCAGCCAAGACGTAGGGCAAGACGACAATGAGCAGTTCTTC	CASSQDVGQDDNEQFF	NA	TRBJ2-1	NA	TRBV4-2
TGTGCCAGCAGTCCCGACGGGACAGGGTTTTCCTACAATGAGCAGTTCTTC	CASSPDGTGFSYNEQFF	TRBD1	TRBJ2-1	many	TRBV27
TGTGCCAGTAGTATGCCGGGAGGAGTTCCAGATACGCAGTATTTT	CASSMPGGVPDTQYF	TRBD2	TRBJ2-3	few	TRBV19
TGTGCCAGTAGTGATGGGACGTACTTTCAAGAGACCCAGTACTTC	CASSDGTYFQETQYF	NA	TRBJ2-5	NA	TRBV19